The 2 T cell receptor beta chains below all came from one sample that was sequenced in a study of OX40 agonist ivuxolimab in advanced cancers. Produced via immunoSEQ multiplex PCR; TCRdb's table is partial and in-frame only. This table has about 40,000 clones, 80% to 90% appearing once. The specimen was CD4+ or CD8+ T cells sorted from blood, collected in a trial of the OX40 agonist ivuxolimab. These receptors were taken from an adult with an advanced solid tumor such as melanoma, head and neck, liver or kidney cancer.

The CDR3 region has the DNA TGTGCCAGCAGCGTTCAGACCGGCTCTGGAAACACCATATATTTT. It codes for CASSVQTGSGNTIYF. The rearrangement joins TRBV7-2 to TRBJ1-3; no clear D gene. Germline CDR1 is SGHTA and CDR2 is FQGNSA. The ends were cut back, 5 bases at V and 0 bases at J, with 11 bases in the middle. The CDR3 has 15 amino acids.

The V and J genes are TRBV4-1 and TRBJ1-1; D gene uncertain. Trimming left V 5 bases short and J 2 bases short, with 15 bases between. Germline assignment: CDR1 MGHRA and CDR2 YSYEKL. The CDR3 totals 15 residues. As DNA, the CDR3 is TGCGCCAGCAGCGAGGCCCCGGGCACAAACACTGAAGCTTTCTTT. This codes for CASSEAPGTNTEAFF.